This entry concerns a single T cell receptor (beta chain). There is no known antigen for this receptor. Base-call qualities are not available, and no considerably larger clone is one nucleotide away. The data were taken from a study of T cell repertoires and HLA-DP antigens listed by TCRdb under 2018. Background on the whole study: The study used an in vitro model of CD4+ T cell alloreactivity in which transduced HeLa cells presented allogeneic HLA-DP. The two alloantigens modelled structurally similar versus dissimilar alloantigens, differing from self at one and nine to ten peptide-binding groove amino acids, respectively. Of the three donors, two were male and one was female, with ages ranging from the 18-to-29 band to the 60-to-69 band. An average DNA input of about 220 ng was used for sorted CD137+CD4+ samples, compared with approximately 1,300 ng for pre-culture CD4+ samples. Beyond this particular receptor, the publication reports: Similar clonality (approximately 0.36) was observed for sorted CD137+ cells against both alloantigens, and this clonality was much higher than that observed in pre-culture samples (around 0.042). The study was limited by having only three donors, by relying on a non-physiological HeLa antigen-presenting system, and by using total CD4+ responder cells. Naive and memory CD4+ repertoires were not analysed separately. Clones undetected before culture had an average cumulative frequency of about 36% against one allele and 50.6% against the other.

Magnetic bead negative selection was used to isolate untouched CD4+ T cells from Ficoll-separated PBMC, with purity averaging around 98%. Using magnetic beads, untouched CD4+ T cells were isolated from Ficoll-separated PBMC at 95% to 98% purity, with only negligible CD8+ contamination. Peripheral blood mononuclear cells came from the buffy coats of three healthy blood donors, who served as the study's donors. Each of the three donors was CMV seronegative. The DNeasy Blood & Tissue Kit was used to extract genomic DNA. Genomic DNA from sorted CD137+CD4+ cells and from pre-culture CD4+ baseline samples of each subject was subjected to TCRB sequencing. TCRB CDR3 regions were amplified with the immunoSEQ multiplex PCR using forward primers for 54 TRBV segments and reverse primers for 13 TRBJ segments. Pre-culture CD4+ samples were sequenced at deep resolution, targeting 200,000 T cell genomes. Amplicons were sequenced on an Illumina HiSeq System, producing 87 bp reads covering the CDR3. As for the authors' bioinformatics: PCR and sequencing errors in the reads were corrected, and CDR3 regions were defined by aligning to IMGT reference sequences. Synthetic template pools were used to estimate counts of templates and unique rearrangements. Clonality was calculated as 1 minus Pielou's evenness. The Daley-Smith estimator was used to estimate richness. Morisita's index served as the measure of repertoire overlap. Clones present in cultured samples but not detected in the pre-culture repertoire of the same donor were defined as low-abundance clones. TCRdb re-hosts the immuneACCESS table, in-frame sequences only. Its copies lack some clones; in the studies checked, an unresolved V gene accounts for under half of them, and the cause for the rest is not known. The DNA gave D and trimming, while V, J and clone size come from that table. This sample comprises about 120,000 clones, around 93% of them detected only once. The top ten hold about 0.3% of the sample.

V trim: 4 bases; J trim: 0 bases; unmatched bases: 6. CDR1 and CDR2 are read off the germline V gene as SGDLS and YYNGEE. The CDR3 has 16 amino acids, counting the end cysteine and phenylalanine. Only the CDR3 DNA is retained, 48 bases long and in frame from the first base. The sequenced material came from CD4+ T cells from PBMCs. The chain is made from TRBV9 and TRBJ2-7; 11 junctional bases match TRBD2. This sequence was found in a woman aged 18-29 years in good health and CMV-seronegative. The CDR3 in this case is CASSSSGTSGSYEQYF. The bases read TGTGCCAGCAGCTCTTCCGGGACTAGCGGCTCCTACGAGCAGTACTTC.